The 5 T cell receptor beta chains below come from one sample, sequenced in a study of cytomegalovirus exposure and HLA in healthy donors (dated by TCRdb to between 2016 and 2019). Library preparation used the immunoSEQ multiplex PCR assay. The multiplex PCR relied on a mix of 60 forward primers for TCR Vbeta segments and 13 reverse primers for TCR Jbeta segments. TCRdb re-hosts the immuneACCESS table, in-frame sequences only. Its copies lack some clones; in the studies checked, an unresolved V gene accounts for under half of them, and the cause for the rest is not known. Here the sample has around 160,000 clones; about 73% occur a single time. 3% of the sample comes from the top ten. Sequencing was performed on PBMCs. The receptors were gathered from a man in his forties in good health and CMV-seropositive.

The chain recombines TRBV18 with TRBJ2-7; D is ambiguous. Per the germline V gene, CDR1 is KGHSH and CDR2 is LQKENI. The CDR3 contains 12 residues. The V end lost 2 bases, the J end lost 3 bases, and 5 bases lay between the germline ends. CDR3 sequence: CASSPTVYEQYF. CDR3 DNA sequence: TGTGCCAGCTCACCAACAGTCTACGAGCAGTACTTC. Full variable domain (rest looked up from reference TRBV18 and TRBJ2-7): NAGVMQNPRHLVRRRGQEARLRCSPMKGHSHVYWYRQLPEEGLKFMVYLQKENIIDESGMPKERFSAEFPKEGPSILRIQQVVRGDSAAYFCASSPTVYEQYFGPGTRLTVT.

V gene TRBV5-1 combines with J gene TRBJ2-7, with D possibly being TRBD1 (5 bases). The CDR3 spans 12 residues. Germline V gene lookup returns CDR1 SGHRS and CDR2 YFSETQ. Trimming shortened V by 4 bases and J by 6 bases, and 11 bases separated the two germline ends. DNA for the CDR3: TGCGCCAGCAGCCTCAGGGCGCCCGAGCAGTACTTC. Residues: CASSLRAPEQYF.

This clone appeared once. The chain has TRBV19 and TRBJ1-1; D unclear. Per the germline V gene, CDR1 is LNHDA and CDR2 is SQIVND (reference sequence). This CDR3 spans 15 amino acids. V was cut by 7 bases and J by 0 bases, with 15 bases left in between. This CDR3 is CASNSDGAMNTEAFF. CDR3 bases: TGTGCCAGTAATTCCGACGGAGCCATGAACACTGAAGCTTTCTTT.

The gene calls are TRBV6-5 and TRBJ2-7, with a weak D call TRBD1 (6 bases). Germline values: CDR1 MNHEY, CDR2 SVGAGI. Trimming took off 0 bases at V and 2 bases at J, with 11 bases between the two ends. This CDR3 has 15 residues. CDR3 amino acids: CASSYSRTDTYEQYF. The CDR3 nucleotides read TGTGCCAGCAGTTACTCGAGGACAGATACCTACGAGCAGTACTTC.

For the CDR3, the DNA is TGCGCCAGCAGCCAGCAACAGGGGTACCAAGAGACCCAGTACTTC. Protein product: CASSQQQGYQETQYF. This rearrangement joins TRBV4-3 to TRBJ2-5, with TRBD1 identical over 7 bases. V was clipped by 3 bases and J by 0 bases; unmatched bases: 4. The CDR3 runs to 15 residues. Germline V CDR1 and CDR2: LGHNA, YSLEER.